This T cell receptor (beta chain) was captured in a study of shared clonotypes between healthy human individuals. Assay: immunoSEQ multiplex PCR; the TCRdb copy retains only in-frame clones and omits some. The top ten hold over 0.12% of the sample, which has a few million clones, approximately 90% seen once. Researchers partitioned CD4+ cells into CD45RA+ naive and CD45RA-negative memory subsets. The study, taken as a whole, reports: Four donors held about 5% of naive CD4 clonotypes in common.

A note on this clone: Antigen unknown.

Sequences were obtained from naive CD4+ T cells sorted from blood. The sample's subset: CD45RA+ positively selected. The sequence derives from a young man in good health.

CDR3 loop: CASSFQGTDAQYF. The CDR3 DNA reads as TGTGCCAGCAGCTTTCAAGGGACAGATGCGCAGTACTTC. The chain employs TRBV11-2 and TRBJ2-7; TRBD1 matches at 7 bases. The CDR3 loop spans 13 amino acids. CDR1 is SGHAT and CDR2 is FQNNGV in the germline V gene. V was pared by 3 bases and J by 9 bases, with 8 bases of the junction left unmatched.